This T cell receptor (beta chain) stems from a study of blood T cell repertoires in COVID-19. Across the study: The cDNA or gDNA used as material had been derived from T cells, B-cell-depleted T cells, or PBMCs.

The repertoire was sequenced with immunoSEQ multiplex PCR; TCRdb's copy has only in-frame clones and lacks some. The data contain 250,000 to 350,000 clones, roughly 88% of them seen just once; the ten biggest clones take up just under 1%. The germline CDR1 and CDR2 sequences are ENHRY and SYGVKD. This CDR3 region has 16 residues. J was trimmed by 5 bases and V by 6 bases; bases with no gene match: 14. This TCR was recovered from a woman aged 25 to 45 who had recovered from COVID-19. The rearrangement joins TRBV10-3 to TRBJ2-5, with 8 bases identical to TRBD1. The material sequenced was PBMCs or T cells enriched from blood (not recorded which). The CDR3 coding sequence is TGTGCCATCAGGGAAACAACAGGGGGGATCCGGGAGACCCAGTACTTC. It yields the protein CAIRETTGGIRETQYF.